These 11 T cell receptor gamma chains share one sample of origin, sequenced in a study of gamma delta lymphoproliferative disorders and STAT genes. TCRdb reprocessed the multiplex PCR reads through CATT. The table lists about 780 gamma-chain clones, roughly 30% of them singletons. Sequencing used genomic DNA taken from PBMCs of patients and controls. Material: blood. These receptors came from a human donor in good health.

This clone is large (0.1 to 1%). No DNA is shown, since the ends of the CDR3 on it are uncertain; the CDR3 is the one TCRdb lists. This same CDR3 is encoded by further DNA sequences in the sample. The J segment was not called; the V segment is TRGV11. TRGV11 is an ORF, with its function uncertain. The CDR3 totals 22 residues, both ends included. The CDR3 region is CTTVPAGSLLRGELGTGWFKIF.

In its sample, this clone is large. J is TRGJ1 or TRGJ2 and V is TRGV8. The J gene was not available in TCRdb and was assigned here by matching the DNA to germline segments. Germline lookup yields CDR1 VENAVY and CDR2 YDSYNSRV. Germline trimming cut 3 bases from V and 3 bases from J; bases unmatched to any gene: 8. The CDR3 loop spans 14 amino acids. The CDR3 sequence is CATWDAARYYKKLF. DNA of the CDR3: TGTGCCACCTGGGATGCTGCGCGTTATTATAAGAAACTCTTT.

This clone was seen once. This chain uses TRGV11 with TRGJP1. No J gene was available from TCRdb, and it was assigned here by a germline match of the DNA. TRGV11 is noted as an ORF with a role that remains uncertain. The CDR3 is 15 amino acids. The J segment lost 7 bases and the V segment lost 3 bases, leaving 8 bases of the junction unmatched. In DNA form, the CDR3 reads TGTGCCTGCTGGATTAGGGAGGTTGGTGGTTGGTTCAAGATATTT. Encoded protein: CACWIREVGGWFKIF.

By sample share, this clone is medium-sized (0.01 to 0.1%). Written as DNA, the CDR3 is TGTGCCTGCTGGGACAACACTGGTTGGTTCAAGATATTT. Translated, it gives CACWDNTGWFKIF. V and J are TRGV11 and TRGJP1. The J gene comes from matching the DNA to germline here; TCRdb lacks it. TRGV11 is assigned to the ORF class and has an uncertain function. V lost 9 bases, J lost 4 bases, and 5 bases stayed unmatched. The CDR3 has 13 amino acids.

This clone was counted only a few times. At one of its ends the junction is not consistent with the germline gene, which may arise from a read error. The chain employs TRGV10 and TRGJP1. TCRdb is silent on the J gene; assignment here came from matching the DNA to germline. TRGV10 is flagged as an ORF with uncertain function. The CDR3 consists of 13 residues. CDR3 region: CAGVLFTGWFKIF. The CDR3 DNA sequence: TGCGCGGGAGTCCTCTTCACTGGTTGGTTCAAGATATTT.

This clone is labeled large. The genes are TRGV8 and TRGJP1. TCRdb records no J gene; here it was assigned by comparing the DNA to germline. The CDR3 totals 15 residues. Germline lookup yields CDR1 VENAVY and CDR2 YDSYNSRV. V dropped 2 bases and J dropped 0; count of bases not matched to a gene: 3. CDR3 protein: CATWDKNTTGWFKIF. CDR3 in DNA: TGTGCCACCTGGGATAAAAATACCACTGGTTGGTTCAAGATATTT.

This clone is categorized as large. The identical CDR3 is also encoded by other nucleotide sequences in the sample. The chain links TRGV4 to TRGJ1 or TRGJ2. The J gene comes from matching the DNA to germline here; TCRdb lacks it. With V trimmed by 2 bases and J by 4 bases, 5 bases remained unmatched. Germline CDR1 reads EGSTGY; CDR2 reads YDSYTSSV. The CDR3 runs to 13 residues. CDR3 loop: CATWDVRYYKKLF. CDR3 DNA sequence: TGTGCCACCTGGGATGTTAGGTATTATAAGAAACTCTTT.

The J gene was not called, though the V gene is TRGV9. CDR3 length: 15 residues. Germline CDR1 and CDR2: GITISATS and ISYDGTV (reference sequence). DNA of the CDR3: TGTGCCTTGTGGGAGGCCTACACCACTGGTTGGTTCGAGATATTT. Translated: CALWEAYTTGWFEIF.

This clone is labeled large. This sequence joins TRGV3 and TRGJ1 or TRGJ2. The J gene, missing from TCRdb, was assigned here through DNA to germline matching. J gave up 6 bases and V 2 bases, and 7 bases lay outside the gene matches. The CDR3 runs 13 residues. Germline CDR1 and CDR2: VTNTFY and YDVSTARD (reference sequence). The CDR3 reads CATWDTPGYKKLF. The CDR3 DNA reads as TGTGCCACCTGGGACACCCCGGGTTATAAGAAACTCTTT.

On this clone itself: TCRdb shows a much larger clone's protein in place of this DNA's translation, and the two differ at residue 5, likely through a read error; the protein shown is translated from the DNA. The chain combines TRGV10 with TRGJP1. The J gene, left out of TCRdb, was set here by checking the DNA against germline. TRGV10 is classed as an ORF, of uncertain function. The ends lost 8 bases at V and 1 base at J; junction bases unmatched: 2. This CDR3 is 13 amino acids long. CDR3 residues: CAAWVTTGWFKIF. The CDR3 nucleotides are TGTGCTGCGTGGGTTACCACTGGTTGGTTCAAGATATTT.

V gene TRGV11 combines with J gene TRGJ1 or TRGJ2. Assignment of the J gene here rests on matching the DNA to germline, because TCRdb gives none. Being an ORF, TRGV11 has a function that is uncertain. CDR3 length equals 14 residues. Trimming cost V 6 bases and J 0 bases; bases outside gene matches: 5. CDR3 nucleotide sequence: TGTGCCTGCTGGATTTCGTCGAATTATTATAAGAAACTCTTT. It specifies CACWISSNYYKKLF.